A selection of T cell receptor beta chains follows, all from one sample in a study of shared clonotypes between healthy human individuals. The method was immunoSEQ multiplex PCR; TCRdb's version includes in-frame clones alone and lacks a portion of them. Among approximately 2.1 million clones, 90% to 95% were seen once, and the ten largest hold under 0.45%. Material for sequencing was naive CD4+ T cells from PBMCs. Receptors were obtained from a man aged 18 to 35 in good health. Some clones in this sample may be carry-over from other donors' samples. CDR3s include the opening cysteine and the closing phenylalanine or tryptophan. D genes are given only for firm matches. Size tells how often a clone was seen (once, few, many) or the class of an expanded clone, and some rows leave it out.

TRBJ2-5 | TRBV18 | 13 | - | - | TGTGCCAGCTCACCGGGGCAGGGGGAGACCCAGTACTTC | CASSPGQGETQYF
TRBJ1-1 | TRBV5-6 | 15 | - | - | TGTGCCAGCAGCTTGGTTCCGGGGATGAACACTGAAGCTTTCTTT | CASSLVPGMNTEAFF
TRBJ1-2 | TRBV19 | 17 | - | - | TGTGCCAGTAGTATAGAATTGGGCAATCCATCGGGCTATGGCTACACCTTC | CASSIELGNPSGYGYTF
TRBJ1-2 | TRBV6-6 | 13 | - | - | TGTGCCAGCAGTTACCCTGGGTTCGATGGCTACACCTTC | CASSYPGFDGYTF
TRBJ2-3 | TRBV21-1 | 18 | - | - | TGTGCCAGCAGCGCCCGACTAGCGGGAGAGTCCGTCACAGATACGCAGTATTTT | CASSARLAGESVTDTQYF
TRBJ2-1 | TRBV2 | 15 | TRBD2 | once | TGTGCCAGCCAGTGGGGGACTAGCGGATACAATGAGCAGTTCTTC | CASQWGTSGYNEQFF
TRBJ2-7 | TRBV5-1 | 15 | TRBD2 | - | TGCGCCAGCAGCACTCTAGCGGGAGAGTTCTACGAGCAGTACTTC | CASSTLAGEFYEQYF
TRBJ2-5 | TRBV15 | 16 | - | - | TGTGCCACCAGCAGAGTTTCAGCAGGACTTCGGGAGACCCAGTACTTC | CATSRVSAGLRETQYF
TRBJ2-5 | TRBV11-2 | 16 | - | once | TGTGCCAGCAGCGTTACCGTCTCGGGATGGTCAGAGACCCAGTACTTC | CASSVTVSGWSETQYF
TRBJ2-1 | TRBV6-5 | 11 | - | - | TGTGCCAGCCTACTGTACAATGAGCAGTTCTTC | CASLLYNEQFF
TRBJ2-3 | TRBV7-9 | 15 | TRBD2 | - | TGTGCCAGCAGCTTCGGGACTAGCGGGCGGTATACGCAGTATTTT | CASSFGTSGRYTQYF
TRBJ1-2 | TRBV28 | 13 | - | - | TGTGCCAGCAGTTACCCGGAATTATATGGCTACACCTTC | CASSYPELYGYTF
TRBJ1-4 | TRBV4-1 | 16 | - | - | TGCGCCAGCAGCCAGAACCCATCGCAGGGGAGTGAAAAACTGTTTTTT | CASSQNPSQGSEKLFF
TRBJ2-3 | TRBV11-2 | 19 | TRBD2 | - | TGTGCCAGCAGCCGGAATGGGGTCGGGACTAGCGGGACCACAGATACGCAGTATTTT | CASSRNGVGTSGTTDTQYF
TRBJ2-7 | TRBV5-1 | 15 | - | - | TGCGCCAGCAGCTTGGAATCCAACTATCTCTACGAGCAGTACTTC | CASSLESNYLYEQYF
TRBJ1-1 | TRBV18 | 15 | - | - | TGTGCCAGCTCACCACCAGCAGGGGCTTTCGCTGAAGCTTTCTTT | CASSPPAGAFAEAFF
TRBJ1-2 | TRBV11-1 | 14 | TRBD1 | - | TGTGCCAGCAGACCCAGGGGGGGCGCGTATGGCTACACCTTC | CASRPRGGAYGYTF
TRBJ1-1 | TRBV5-1 | 14 | - | - | TGCGCCAGCAGCTTGGATCCGGGACGTGGGGAAGCTTTCTTT | CASSLDPGRGEAFF
TRBJ1-2 | TRBV28 | 14 | - | - | TGTGCCAGCAGCCTCCGACAGTTTAACTATGGCTACACCTTC | CASSLRQFNYGYTF
TRBJ2-7 | TRBV29-1 | 14 | TRBD1 | - | TGCAGCGTTGTGCCCGGACAGGGGGCGCGCGAGCAGTACTTC | CSVVPGQGAREQYF
TRBJ1-3 | TRBV14 | 14 | - | - | TGTGCCAGCAGCCAAGAATCAGTCCCGGGGGCCATATATTTT | CASSQESVPGAIYF
TRBJ2-1 | TRBV5-1 | 15 | TRBD2 | once | TGCGCCAGCAGCTTGGGGACTAGCGGGAGAAATGAGCAGTTCTTC | CASSLGTSGRNEQFF
TRBJ2-3 | TRBV5-1 | 16 | - | - | TGCGCCAGCAGCTCAAGGGGGGGGGCTCCGACAGATACGCAGTATTTT | CASSSRGGAPTDTQYF
TRBJ2-7 | TRBV30 | 13 | - | once | TGTGCCTGGAGTGTGGGGGCGAGTGGGGAGCAGTACTTC | CAWSVGASGEQYF
TRBJ2-7 | TRBV5-6 | 14 | - | - | TGTGCCAGCAGCCCGCGGGACCAATTAACCGAGCAGTACTTC | CASSPRDQLTEQYF
TRBJ2-1 | TRBV5-1 | 15 | TRBD2 | - | TGCGCCAGCAGCCGCATACTAGCGGGAGCGGATGAGCAGTTCTTC | CASSRILAGADEQFF
TRBJ1-5 | TRBV21-1 | 15 | - | - | TGTGCCAGCCTAAAGGGACGGGGTAGCAATCAGCCCCAGCATTTT | CASLKGRGSNQPQHF
TRBJ1-2 | TRBV7-3 | 16 | - | - | TGTGCCAGCAGCTTAAGTGCCCGGCAGTTCCCCTATGGCTACACCTTC | CASSLSARQFPYGYTF
TRBJ1-2 | TRBV14 | 13 | TRBD1 | - | TGTGCCAGCAGCCCTCTGACAGGGTATGGCTACACCTTC | CASSPLTGYGYTF
TRBJ2-3 | TRBV7-2 | 15 | - | - | TGTGCCAGCAGCCGCCCCCCCGGGGGTACAGATACGCAGTATTTT | CASSRPPGGTDTQYF
TRBJ2-5 | TRBV18 | 13 | - | - | TGTGCCAGCTCCCCGCCTTCGTCAGAGACCCAGTACTTC | CASSPPSSETQYF
TRBJ2-3 | TRBV10-3 | 14 | - | - | TGTGCCATCAGAAGAACAGGGTTCACAGATACGCAGTATTTT | CAIRRTGFTDTQYF
TRBJ1-5 | TRBV4-1 | 16 | - | - | TGCGCCAGCAGCCAAATTATCGTACAGCCCAATCAGCCCCAGCATTTT | CASSQIIVQPNQPQHF
TRBJ2-1 | TRBV9 | 16 | - | - | TGTGCCAGCAGCGTAGGTGGGGTCCACTCCTACAATGAGCAGTTCTTC | CASSVGGVHSYNEQFF
TRBJ2-2 | TRBV30 | 15 | TRBD1 | - | TGTGCCTGGAGCCCCGTAGGGGGCTACACCGGGGAGCTGTTTTTT | CAWSPVGGYTGELFF
TRBJ2-3 | TRBV19 | 15 | TRBD2 | - | TGTGCCAGTAGTATAATTCTCGGGACTAGGGATACGCAGTATTTT | CASSIILGTRDTQYF
TRBJ2-3 | TRBV9 | 13 | - | - | TGTGCCAGCAGCAGACCCAGCACAGATACGCAGTATTTT | CASSRPSTDTQYF
TRBJ2-1 | TRBV27 | 17 | - | - | TGTGCCAGCCTAAGGGACTCCAGTTTGGTCTCCTACAATGAGCAGTTCTTC | CASLRDSSLVSYNEQFF
TRBJ2-3 | TRBV5-1 | 16 | TRBD2 | - | TGCGCCAGCAGCGCCGGGACTAGCGGGCGGGCAGATACGCAGTATTTT | CASSAGTSGRADTQYF